The 12 T cell receptor beta chains given below trace back to one sample, sequenced in a study of regulatory T cells in long-lasting Graves disease. CDR3 regions were amplified by Arm-PCR using iRepertoire HTBI primers to build TCR beta libraries. Each CDR3 protein is one row after TCRdb ran MiXCR on the multiplex PCR reads. The data hold about 220,000 distinct CDR3 sequences, with less than 20% observed a single time. Time point defined: newly diagnosed GD, antithyroid drugs for less than 3 months. Following extraction of RNA from PBMCs, that RNA was used to make the TCR library. This same sample was also taken into another study, of T cells in Graves' hyperthyroidism and ophthalmopathy.

Source: peripheral blood mononuclear cells (PBMCs), taken at new diagnosis, from a patient treated with antithyroid drugs. The receptors originated from a woman in her 30s with Graves disease.

There are a few counts of this clonotype. This rearrangement joins TRBV3-1 to TRBJ1-5, with D uncertain. This CDR3 spans 14 amino acids. Trimming left V 4 bases short and J 2 bases short, with 9 bases between. Germline lookup yields CDR1 LGHDT and CDR2 YNNKEL (reference sequence). CDR3 amino acids: CASSPRVGNQPQHF. The CDR3 DNA is TGTGCCAGCAGCCCGAGGGTCGGCAATCAGCCCCAGCATTTT.

This clonotype was seen more than once but under ten times. The V call is TRBV7-9, the J call TRBJ1-6; D is ambiguous. CDR1 is SEHNR, CDR2 FQNEAQ, per germline (reference sequence). This CDR3 has 13 amino acids. The V and J ends lost 1 base and 7 bases respectively, with 5 bases between them. This CDR3 reads CASSLDSNSPLHF. The CDR3 bases are TGTGCCAGCAGCTTAGACAGCAATTCACCCCTCCACTTT.

This clonotype has at least ten counts. The V and J genes are TRBV20-1 and TRBJ1-6; possible D gene TRBD1, 6 bases. CDR1 and CDR2 (germline): DFQATT, SNEGSKA (reference sequence). The CDR3 loop spans 16 amino acids. Trimming removed 5 bases from V and 7 bases from J, with 21 bases in between. CDR3 nucleotide sequence: TGCAGTGCTTCCCCGACAGGATCTGTGTGGAATTCACCCCTCCACTTT. As protein: CSASPTGSVWNSPLHF.

This clonotype was seen a handful of times. V gene TRBV7-2 combines with J gene TRBJ2-3, with a tentative D call TRBD2 (5 bases). The V gene lost 0 bases and the J gene lost 11 bases, with 15 bases spanning the gap. This CDR3 region has 14 residues. CDR1 and CDR2 (germline): SGHTA, FQGNSA. DNA for the CDR3: TGTGCCAGCAGCTTAGCTGATTCGGGGTGGGAGCAGTATTTT. It is translated as CASSLADSGWEQYF. Using reference TRBV7-2 and TRBJ2-3 for the parts outside the CDR3, the full variable domain is GAGVSQSPSNKVTEKGKDVELRCDPISGHTALYWYRQSLGQGLEFLIYFQGNSAPDKSGLPSDRFSAERTGGSVSTLTIQRTQQEDSAVYLCASSLADSGWEQYFGPGTRLTVL.

This clonotype was counted ten times or more. The genes are TRBV6-1 and TRBJ2-1; 11 bases map to TRBD2. Germline loops: CDR1 MNHNS, CDR2 SASEGT. With V trimmed by 1 base and J by 7 bases, 12 bases remained unmatched. This CDR3 region has 18 residues. The CDR3 nucleotides are TGTGCCAGCAGTGAAGTAGGGGGAACTAGCGGGAGAGAAAATGAGCAGTTCTTC. Amino acids: CASSEVGGTSGRENEQFF.

This clonotype has a count of ten or more. V usage is TRBV2 and J usage is TRBJ2-7, with 8 positions matching TRBD1. CDR1 and CDR2 (germline): SNHLY, FYNNEI. With 6 bases clipped from V and 6 bases from J, the junction kept 10 bases outside the gene matches. CDR3 size: 14 residues. CDR3: CASSPTGGDSEQYF. Here the CDR3 DNA reads TGTGCCAGCAGCCCTACAGGGGGTGATTCCGAGCAGTACTTC.

A note on this clonotype: A much larger clone lies a single base off, so this may be a read error. The chain is built from TRBV6-1 and TRBJ1-3; perhaps TRBD1 as D (5 bases). This CDR3 has 14 residues. The germline CDR1 and CDR2 sequences are MNHNS and SASEGT. The CDR3 is CASSWDRAGNTTYF. The CDR3, as DNA: TGTGCCAGCTCCTGGGACCGGGCTGGAAACACCACATATTTT.

This clonotype was detected ten times or more. The V and J genes are TRBV27 and TRBJ2-5; perhaps TRBD2 as D (5 bases). Between the trimmed V and J ends, which lost 6 bases and 5 bases, there was a span of 19 bases. CDR3 size: 15 residues. Per germline, CDR1 MNHEY and CDR2 SMNVEV (reference sequence). The CDR3 coding sequence is TGTGCCAGCAGCACATGGACTCGTCTCGGCGAGACCCAGTACTTC. Translating it yields CASSTWTRLGETQYF.

In its sample, this clonotype was seen many times. V is TRBV5-1 and J is TRBJ2-1; 7 bases are shared with TRBD2. Germline CDR1 SGHRS, CDR2 YFSETQ. V gave up 6 bases and J gave up 5 bases; unmatched junction bases: 5. CDR3 size: 13 residues. The CDR3 here is CASTRAGDNEQFF. The CDR3, as DNA: TGCGCCAGCACCAGGGCGGGGGACAATGAGCAGTTCTTC.

The chain carries TRBV28 and TRBJ1-4; a possible D gene is TRBD1 (5 bases). Trimming removed 1 base from V and 5 bases from J, with 8 bases in between. This CDR3 has 14 residues. In germline, CDR1 is MDHEN, CDR2 SYDVKM. The CDR3 DNA reads as TGTGCCAGCAGTTTATTGGGGGAGAATGAAAAACTGTTTTTT. Translation: CASSLLGENEKLFF.

This clonotype was seen a handful of times. The junction differs from germline at one of its ends, possibly a read error. V and J are TRBV7-7 and TRBJ2-1; 10 bases fit TRBD2. The CDR3 consists of 15 residues. Germline V gene lookup returns CDR1 SSHAT and CDR2 FNYEAQ (reference sequence). The CDR3 loop reads CASSYGLAAGGEQFF. The DNA for the CDR3 is TGTGCTAGCAGCTACGGACTAGCGGCGGGTGGTGAGCAGTTCTTC.

In regard to this clonotype: A read error may produce the germline difference seen at one junction end. The gene calls are TRBV30 and TRBJ2-3; D perhaps matches TRBD2 (5 bases). This CDR3 comprises 15 residues. CDR1 is GTSNPN, CDR2 SVGIG, per germline (reference sequence). The CDR3 region is CAWTRGWAGTDTQSF. For the CDR3, the DNA is TGTGCCTGGACGCGCGGGTGGGCAGGAACAGATACGCAGTCTTTT.